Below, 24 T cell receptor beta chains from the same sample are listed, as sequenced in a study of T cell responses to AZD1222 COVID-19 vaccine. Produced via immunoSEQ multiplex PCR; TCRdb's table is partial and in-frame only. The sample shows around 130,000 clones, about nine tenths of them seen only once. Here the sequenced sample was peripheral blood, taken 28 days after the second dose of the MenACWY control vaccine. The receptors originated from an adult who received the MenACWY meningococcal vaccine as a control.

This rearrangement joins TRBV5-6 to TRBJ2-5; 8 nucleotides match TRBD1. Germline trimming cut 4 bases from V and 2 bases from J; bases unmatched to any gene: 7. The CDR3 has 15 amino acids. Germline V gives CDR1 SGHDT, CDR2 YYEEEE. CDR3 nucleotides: TGTGCCAGCAGCGCCAGGGGGCGGGTACAAGAGACCCAGTACTTC. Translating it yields CASSARGRVQETQYF.

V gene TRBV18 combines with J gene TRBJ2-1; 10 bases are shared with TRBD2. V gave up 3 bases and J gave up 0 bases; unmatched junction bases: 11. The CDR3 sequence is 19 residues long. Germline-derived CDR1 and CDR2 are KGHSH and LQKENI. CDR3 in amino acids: CASSPRPGTSAGSYNEQFF. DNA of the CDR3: TGTGCCAGCTCACCCCGTCCCGGGACTAGCGCCGGCTCCTACAATGAGCAGTTCTTC.

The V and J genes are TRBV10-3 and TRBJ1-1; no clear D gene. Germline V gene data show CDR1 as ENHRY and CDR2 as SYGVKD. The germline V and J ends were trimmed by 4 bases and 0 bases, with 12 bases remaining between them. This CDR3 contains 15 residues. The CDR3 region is CAISALEGMNTEAFF. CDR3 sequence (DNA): TGTGCCATCAGTGCCCTAGAAGGGATGAACACTGAAGCTTTCTTT.

The CDR3 coding sequence is TGTGCCAGCAGTTCCCCCGGACTAGGCAATCAGCCCCAGCATTTT. It codes for CASSSPGLGNQPQHF. The rearrangement uses TRBV28 and TRBJ1-5, with D hard to call. Germline V gives CDR1 MDHEN, CDR2 SYDVKM. The CDR3 extends over 15 amino acids. V lost 4 bases, J lost 2 bases, and 12 bases lay in between.

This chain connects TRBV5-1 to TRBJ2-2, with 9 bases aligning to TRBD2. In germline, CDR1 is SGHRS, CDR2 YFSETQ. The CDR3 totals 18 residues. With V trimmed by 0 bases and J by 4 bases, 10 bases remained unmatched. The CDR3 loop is CASSLVLAGRLGTGELFF. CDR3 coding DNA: TGCGCCAGCAGCTTGGTTCTAGCGGGGAGACTAGGCACCGGGGAGCTGTTTTTT. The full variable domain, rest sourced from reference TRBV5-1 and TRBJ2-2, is KAGVTQTPRYLIKTRGQQVTLSCSPISGHRSVSWYQQTPGQGLQFLFEYFSETQRNKGNFPGRFSGRQFSNSRSEMNVSTLELGDSALYLCASSLVLAGRLGTGELFFGEGSRLTVL.

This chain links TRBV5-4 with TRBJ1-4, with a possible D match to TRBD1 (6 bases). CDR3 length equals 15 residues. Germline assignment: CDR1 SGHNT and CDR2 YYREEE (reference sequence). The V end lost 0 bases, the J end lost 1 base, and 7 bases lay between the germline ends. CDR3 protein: CASSLGGGTNEKLFF. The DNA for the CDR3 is TGTGCCAGCAGCTTGGGAGGGGGAACTAATGAAAAACTGTTTTTT.

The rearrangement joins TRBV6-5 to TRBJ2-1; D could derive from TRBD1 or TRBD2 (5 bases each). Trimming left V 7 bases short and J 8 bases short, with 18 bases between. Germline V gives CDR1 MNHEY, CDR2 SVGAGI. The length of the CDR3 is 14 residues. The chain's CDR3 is CASTRLAGSDEQFF. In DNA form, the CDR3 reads TGTGCCAGCACTCGACTGGCAGGGAGCGATGAGCAGTTCTTC.

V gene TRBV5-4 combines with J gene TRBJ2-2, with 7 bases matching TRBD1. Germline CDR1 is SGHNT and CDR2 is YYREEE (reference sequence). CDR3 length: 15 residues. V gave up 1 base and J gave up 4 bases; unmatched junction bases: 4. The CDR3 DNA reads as TGTGCCAGCAGCTTGCAGGGACAGAGCACCGGGGAGCTGTTTTTT. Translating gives CASSLQGQSTGELFF. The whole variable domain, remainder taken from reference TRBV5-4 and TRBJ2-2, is ETGVTQSPTHLIKTRGQQVTLRCSSQSGHNTVSWYQQALGQGPQFIFQYYREEENGRGNFPPRFSGLQFPNYSSELNVNALELDDSALYLCASSLQGQSTGELFFGEGSRLTVL.

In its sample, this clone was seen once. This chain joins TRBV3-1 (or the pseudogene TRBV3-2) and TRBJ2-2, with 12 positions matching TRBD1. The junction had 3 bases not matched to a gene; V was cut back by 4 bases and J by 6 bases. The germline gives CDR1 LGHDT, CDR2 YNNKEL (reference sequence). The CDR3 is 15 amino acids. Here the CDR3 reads CASSRGQGAAGELFF. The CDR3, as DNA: TGTGCCAGCAGCCGGGGACAGGGGGCGGCCGGGGAGCTGTTTTTT.

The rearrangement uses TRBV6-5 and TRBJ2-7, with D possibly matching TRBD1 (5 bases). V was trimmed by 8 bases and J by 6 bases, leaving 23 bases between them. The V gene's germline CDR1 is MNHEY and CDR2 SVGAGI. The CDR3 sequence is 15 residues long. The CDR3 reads CASGLSLKTRAEQYF. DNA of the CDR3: TGTGCCAGCGGGCTATCACTAAAAACCAGGGCCGAGCAGTACTTC.

The DNA for the CDR3 is TGTGCCAGCAGTCTGGGGCAGAGGATGGATGGCTACACCTTC. Protein: CASSLGQRMDGYTF. V usage is TRBV5-6 and J usage is TRBJ1-2, with D perhaps TRBD1 (5 bases). The CDR3 contains 14 residues. CDR1 and CDR2 from the germline V gene are SGHDT and YYEEEE. The V gene lost 5 bases and the J gene lost 6 bases, with 17 bases spanning the gap.

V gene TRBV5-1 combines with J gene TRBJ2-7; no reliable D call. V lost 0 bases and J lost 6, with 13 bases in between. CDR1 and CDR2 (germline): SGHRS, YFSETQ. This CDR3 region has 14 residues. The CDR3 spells CASSLGLRKIEQYV. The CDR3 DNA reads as TGCGCCAGCAGCTTGGGGCTTCGAAAAATCGAGCAGTACGTC.

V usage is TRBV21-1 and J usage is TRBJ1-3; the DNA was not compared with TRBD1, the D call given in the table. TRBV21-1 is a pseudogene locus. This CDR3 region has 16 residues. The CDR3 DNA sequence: TGTGCCAGCAGCAAAACGGACAGAGACTCTGGAAACACCATATATTTT. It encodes CASSKTDRDSGNTIYF.

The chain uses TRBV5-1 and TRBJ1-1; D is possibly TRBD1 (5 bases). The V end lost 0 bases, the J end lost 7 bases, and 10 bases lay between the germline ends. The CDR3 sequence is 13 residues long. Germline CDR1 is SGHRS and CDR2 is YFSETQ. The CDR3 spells CASSLGQSREAFF. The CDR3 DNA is TGCGCCAGCAGCTTGGGACAGTCCCGTGAAGCTTTCTTT.

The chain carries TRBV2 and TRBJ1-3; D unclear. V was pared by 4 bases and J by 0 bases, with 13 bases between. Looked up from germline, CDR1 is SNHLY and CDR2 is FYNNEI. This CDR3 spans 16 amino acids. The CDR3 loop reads CASSGGPGRSGNTIYF. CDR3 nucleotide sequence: TGTGCCAGCAGTGGGGGTCCGGGCCGCTCTGGAAACACCATATATTTT.

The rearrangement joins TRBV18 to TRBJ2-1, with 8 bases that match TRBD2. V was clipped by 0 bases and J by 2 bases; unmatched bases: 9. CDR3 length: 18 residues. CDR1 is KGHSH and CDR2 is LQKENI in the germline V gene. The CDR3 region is CASSPPIFERETYNEQFF. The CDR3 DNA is TGTGCCAGCTCACCACCGATTTTTGAGCGGGAGACCTACAATGAGCAGTTCTTC.

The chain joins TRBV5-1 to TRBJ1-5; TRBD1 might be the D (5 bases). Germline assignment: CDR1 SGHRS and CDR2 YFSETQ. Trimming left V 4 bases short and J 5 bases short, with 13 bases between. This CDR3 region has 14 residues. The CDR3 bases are TGCGCCAGCAGCCCGGGACTCCGGGATCAGCCCCAGCATTTT. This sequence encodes CASSPGLRDQPQHF. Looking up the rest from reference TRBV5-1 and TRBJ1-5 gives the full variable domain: KAGVTQTPRYLIKTRGQQVTLSCSPISGHRSVSWYQQTPGQGLQFLFEYFSETQRNKGNFPGRFSGRQFSNSRSEMNVSTLELGDSALYLCASSPGLRDQPQHFGDGTRLSIL.

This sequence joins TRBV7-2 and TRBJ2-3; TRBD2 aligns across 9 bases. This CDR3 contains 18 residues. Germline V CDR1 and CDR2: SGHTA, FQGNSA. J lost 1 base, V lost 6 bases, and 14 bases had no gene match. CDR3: CASRPFAGGPMGTDTQYF. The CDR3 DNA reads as TGTGCCAGCAGACCCTTTGCGGGGGGGCCGATGGGCACAGATACGCAGTATTTT.

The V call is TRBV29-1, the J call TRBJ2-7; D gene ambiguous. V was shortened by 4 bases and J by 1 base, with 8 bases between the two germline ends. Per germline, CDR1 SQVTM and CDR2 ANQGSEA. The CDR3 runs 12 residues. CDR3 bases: TGCAGCGTTGGCCAGAATTCCTACGAGCAGTACTTC. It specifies CSVGQNSYEQYF.

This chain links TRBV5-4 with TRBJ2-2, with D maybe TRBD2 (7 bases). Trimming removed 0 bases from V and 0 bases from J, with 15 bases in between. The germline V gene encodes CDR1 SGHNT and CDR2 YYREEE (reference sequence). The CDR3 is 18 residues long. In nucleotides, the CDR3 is TGTGCCAGCAGCTTGGCCCGGGGGGCCCGCGCGAACACCGGGGAGCTGTTTTTT. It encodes CASSLARGARANTGELFF. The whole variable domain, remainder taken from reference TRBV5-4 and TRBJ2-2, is ETGVTQSPTHLIKTRGQQVTLRCSSQSGHNTVSWYQQALGQGPQFIFQYYREEENGRGNFPPRFSGLQFPNYSSELNVNALELDDSALYLCASSLARGARANTGELFFGEGSRLTVL.

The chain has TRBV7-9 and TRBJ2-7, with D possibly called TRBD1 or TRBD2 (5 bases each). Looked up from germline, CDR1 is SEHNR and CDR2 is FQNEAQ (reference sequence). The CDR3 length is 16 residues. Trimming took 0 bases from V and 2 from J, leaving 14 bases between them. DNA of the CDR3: TGTGCCAGCAGCTTAGCGGTCCGGGACCAGACCTACGAGCAGTACTTC. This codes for CASSLAVRDQTYEQYF.

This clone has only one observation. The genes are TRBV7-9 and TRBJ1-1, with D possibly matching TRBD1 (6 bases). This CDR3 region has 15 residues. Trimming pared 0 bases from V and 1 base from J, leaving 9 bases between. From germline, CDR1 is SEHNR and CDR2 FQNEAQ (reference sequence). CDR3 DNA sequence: TGTGCCAGCAGCTTAGCGTGGGGACAGAACACTGAAGCTTTCTTT. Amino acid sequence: CASSLAWGQNTEAFF.

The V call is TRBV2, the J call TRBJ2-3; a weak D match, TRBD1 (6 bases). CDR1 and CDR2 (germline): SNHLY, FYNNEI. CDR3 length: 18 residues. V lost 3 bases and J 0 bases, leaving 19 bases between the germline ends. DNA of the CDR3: TGTGCCAGCAGTGAGCCACCGGGACAACCGACTAGCACAGATACGCAGTATTTT. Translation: CASSEPPGQPTSTDTQYF. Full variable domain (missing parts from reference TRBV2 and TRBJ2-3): EPEVTQTPSHQVTQMGQEVILRCVPISNHLYFYWYRQILGQKVEFLVSFYNNEISEKSEIFDDQFSVERPDGSNFTLKIRSTKLEDSAMYFCASSEPPGQPTSTDTQYFGPGTRLTVL.

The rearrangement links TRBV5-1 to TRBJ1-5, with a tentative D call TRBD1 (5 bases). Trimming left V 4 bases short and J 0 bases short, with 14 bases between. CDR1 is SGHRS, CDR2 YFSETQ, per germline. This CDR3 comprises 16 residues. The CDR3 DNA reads TGCGCCAGCAGCATCGGGACGGACTATAGCAATCAGCCCCAGCATTTT. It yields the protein CASSIGTDYSNQPQHF.